Listed here are 26 T cell receptor beta chains from one sample, sequenced in a study of CD8+ T cells in alopecia areata. TCR sequencing used cDNA made by reverse transcription of extracted RNA. TCRdb keeps only in-frame clones here, not all; method: immunoSEQ multiplex PCR. The table has 90,000 to 150,000 clones, about two fifths seen once. Sequenced sample: CD4+ T cells sorted from blood. These receptors were taken from a human donor with alopecia areata.

The chain joins TRBV6-5 to TRBJ2-1; D is undetermined. The CDR3 consists of 14 residues. Germline V gene sequence: CDR1 MNHEY, CDR2 SVGAGI. Trimming shortened V by 6 bases and J by 2 bases, and 11 bases separated the two germline ends. In nucleotides, the CDR3 is TGTGCCAGCAGGGGCTTCCCCGCCTACAATGAGCAGTTCTTC. It yields the protein CASRGFPAYNEQFF.

This chain joins TRBV15 and TRBJ1-2; possibly TRBD1 for D (5 bases). Germline assignment: CDR1 LNHNV and CDR2 YYDKDF (reference sequence). CDR3 length: 12 residues. V was clipped by 3 bases and J by 12 bases, with 14 bases between them. The CDR3 is CATSSPFRGNTF. CDR3 nucleotide sequence: TGTGCCACCAGCAGTCCCTTCCGGGGGAACACCTTC.

This rearrangement joins TRBV4-3 to TRBJ2-5; either TRBD1 or TRBD2 may supply D (5 bases each). Germline values: CDR1 LGHNA, CDR2 YSLEER. CDR3 length equals 15 residues. V was pared by 4 bases and J by 5 bases, with 17 bases between. CDR3 residues: CASSPGTTTSETQYF. In nucleotides, the CDR3 is TGCGCCAGCAGCCCAGGGACGACCACCAGCGAGACCCAGTACTTC.

This clone was counted a few times. V and J are TRBV29-1 and TRBJ1-1; TRBD1 matches 9 bases. Trimming at V came to 6 bases and at J to 7 bases, leaving 9 bases not matched to a gene. Germline V gene lookup returns CDR1 SQVTM and CDR2 ANQGSEA. This CDR3 is 13 amino acids long. CDR3 sequence (DNA): TGCAGCGTGGGGACAGGGAGGGTCCGTGAAGCTTTCTTT. It yields the protein CSVGTGRVREAFF.

This clone was detected a few times. CDR3 sequence reads: CASSQELATYEQYF. The CDR3 nucleotides read TGCGCCAGCAGCCAAGAATTAGCGACCTACGAGCAGTACTTC. J is TRBJ2-7 and V is TRBV4-1, with TRBD2 as a possible D gene (5 bases). Germline CDR1 MGHRA, CDR2 YSYEKL. The CDR3 runs to 14 residues. Trimming took 0 bases from V and 2 from J, leaving 8 bases between them.

V is TRBV5-6 and J is TRBJ2-1; either TRBD1 or TRBD2 may fit D (7 bases each). The CDR3 is 16 residues long. CDR1 is SGHDT, CDR2 YYEEEE, per germline. Trimming shortened V by 2 bases and J by 3 bases, and 15 bases separated the two germline ends. This CDR3 reads CASSLLQGRVYNEQFF. CDR3 DNA: TGTGCCAGCAGCTTATTACAGGGGAGGGTCTACAATGAGCAGTTCTTC.

The table lists this clone with a few counts. This chain connects TRBV30 to TRBJ2-3, with D possibly TRBD2 on 6 matching bases. Germline-derived CDR1 and CDR2 are GTSNPN and SVGIG (reference sequence). V lost 8 bases and J lost 4, with 16 bases in between. The length of the CDR3 is 13 residues. CDR3 DNA sequence: TGTGCCAATAGCGGCATTACCCCAGATACGCAGTATTTT. This gives the protein CANSGITPDTQYF.

The CDR3 DNA reads TGCAGTGCTAGACAATCAGACAAGCAGTACTTC. This translates into CSARQSDKQYF. The V gene is TRBV20-1, the J gene TRBJ2-7; no firm D call. Germline CDR1 reads DFQATT; CDR2 reads SNEGSKA (reference sequence). The V end was cut by 2 bases, the J end by 8 bases, with 10 bases between. The CDR3 is 11 amino acids.

The chain recombines TRBV29-1 with TRBJ2-3; no firm D call. The germline gives CDR1 SQVTM, CDR2 ANQGSEA. The CDR3 runs 12 residues. V shed 3 bases and J shed 5 bases, with 9 bases lying between them. The CDR3 sequence is CSVEQQRDTQYF. CDR3 nucleotides: TGCAGCGTTGAGCAACAGCGAGATACGCAGTATTTT.

A few counts support this clone. This sequence joins TRBV29-1 and TRBJ2-1; D perhaps matches TRBD1 (6 bases). Trimming stripped 8 bases from V and 7 bases from J, with 21 bases between. Germline CDR1 SQVTM, CDR2 ANQGSEA. This CDR3 has 14 residues. The CDR3 DNA follows: TGCAGCCTATGGAAGGGGGTCCAGGGAAATGAGCAGTTCTTC. It is translated as CSLWKGVQGNEQFF.

Only a few counts were recorded for this clone. The chain links TRBV7-2 to TRBJ2-1; 11 bases are shared with TRBD2. Germline V CDR1 and CDR2: SGHTA, FQGNSA. The CDR3 loop spans 19 amino acids. V shed 1 base, J shed 2 bases, and the junction held 10 bases outside the gene matches. The CDR3 loop reads CASSLERLAGGTAYNEQFF. CDR3 sequence (DNA): TGTGCCAGCAGCTTAGAGAGGCTAGCGGGGGGAACAGCCTACAATGAGCAGTTCTTC. Full variable domain (rest looked up from reference TRBV7-2 and TRBJ2-1): GAGVSQSPSNKVTEKGKDVELRCDPISGHTALYWYRQSLGQGLEFLIYFQGNSAPDKSGLPSDRFSAERTGGSVSTLTIQRTQQEDSAVYLCASSLERLAGGTAYNEQFFGPGTRLTVL.

The rearrangement uses TRBV4-2 and TRBJ2-5, with 12 bases fitting TRBD2. There are 15 residues in the CDR3. Germline values: CDR1 LGHNA, CDR2 YNFKEQ. With 2 bases clipped from V and 3 bases from J, the junction kept 1 base outside the gene matches. The chain's CDR3 is CASSQRLAGEETQYF. In DNA form, the CDR3 reads TGTGCCAGCAGCCAAAGACTAGCGGGGGAAGAGACCCAGTACTTC.

This chain uses TRBV29-1 with TRBJ1-2; no firm D call. The CDR3 contains 12 residues. Per germline, CDR1 SQVTM and CDR2 ANQGSEA. Between the trimmed V and J ends, which lost 7 bases and 5 bases, there was a span of 14 bases. The CDR3 is CSAAPGDYGYTF. CDR3 nucleotides: TGCAGCGCTGCGCCCGGGGATTATGGCTACACCTTC.

The CDR3 protein is CAWSGGLAYGYTF. The DNA of the CDR3 is TGTGCCTGGAGCGGGGGGCTAGCCTATGGCTACACCTTC. The rearrangement links TRBV30 to TRBJ1-2; D is possibly TRBD1 (6 bases). The CDR3 loop spans 13 amino acids. The germline CDR1 and CDR2 sequences are GTSNPN and SVGIG (reference sequence). V lost 3 bases, J lost 4 bases, and 12 bases lay in between.

This clone was counted a single time. This chain uses TRBV7-9 with TRBJ1-2; the D is unclear. CDR1 is SEHNR, CDR2 FQNEAQ, per germline (reference sequence). The length of the CDR3 is 13 residues. The ends were cut back, 11 bases at V and 0 bases at J, with 13 bases in the middle. The CDR3 DNA sequence: TGTGCCGCATCACACAGAGCTAACTATGGCTACACCTTC. This gives the protein CAASHRANYGYTF. The entire variable domain, with the rest obtained from reference TRBV7-9 and TRBJ1-2, is as follows: DTGVSQNPRHKITKRGQNVTFRCDPISEHNRLYWYRQTLGQGPEFLTYFQNEAQLEKSRLLSDRFSAERPKGSFSTLEIQRTEQGDSAMYLCAASHRANYGYTFGSGTRLTVV.

This clone was found a few times. The chain carries TRBV4-1 and TRBJ2-2, with D unresolved. The CDR3 consists of 16 residues. Deletions cut 0 bases from V and 4 bases from J, with 12 bases between. Germline V gene lookup returns CDR1 MGHRA and CDR2 YSYEKL. Here the CDR3 DNA reads TGCGCCAGCAGCCAAGATGTAGTTACGAGCACCGGGGAGCTGTTTTTT. As protein: CASSQDVVTSTGELFF.

The chain recombines TRBV7-3 with TRBJ2-1, with D unclear. CDR1 is SGHTA and CDR2 is FQGTGA in the germline V gene. Trimming pared 2 bases from V and 8 bases from J, leaving 10 bases between. This CDR3 has 13 amino acids. This CDR3 reads CASSLSDGYEQFF. Written as DNA, the CDR3 is TGTGCCAGCAGCTTATCGGACGGCTATGAGCAGTTCTTC.

This clone was seen a handful of times. This chain joins TRBV18 and TRBJ2-1; a possible D gene is TRBD1 (6 bases). This CDR3 region has 14 residues. Germline V CDR1 and CDR2: KGHSH, LQKENI. The V and J ends lost 5 bases and 4 bases respectively, with 12 bases between them. The CDR3 DNA reads as TGTGCCAGCTCAACTGACAGGCGATACAATGAGCAGTTCTTC. Translated, it gives CASSTDRRYNEQFF.

The chain recombines TRBV7-8 with TRBJ1-5, with 12 nucleotides matching TRBD1. Germline V lookup: CDR1 SGHVS, CDR2 FQNEAQ. Unmatched junction bases numbered 8, after V lost 2 bases and J lost 3 bases. The CDR3 totals 18 residues. CDR3 protein: CASSLRDRGLIFNQPQHF. The CDR3 DNA sequence: TGTGCCAGCAGCTTAAGGGACAGGGGGCTCATCTTCAATCAGCCCCAGCATTTT.

This clone was recorded a few times. The chain joins TRBV4-1 to TRBJ2-1; TRBD1 might be the D (5 bases). The CDR3 spans 15 residues. Germline CDR1 reads MGHRA; CDR2 reads YSYEKL. V was pared by 0 bases and J by 4 bases, with 10 bases between. The CDR3 DNA follows: TGCGCCAGCAGCCAAGATAGGGGCAGATACAATGAGCAGTTCTTC. Residues: CASSQDRGRYNEQFF.

This clone was seen a handful of times. The chain is built from TRBV9 and TRBJ2-1, with D possibly called TRBD1 or TRBD2 (5 bases each). The CDR3 runs 15 residues. Germline CDR1 SGDLS, CDR2 YYNGEE. Trimming removed 5 bases from V and 3 bases from J, with 15 bases in between. The CDR3: CASSSDGTDYNEQFF. The CDR3 coding sequence is TGTGCCAGCAGTTCCGACGGGACGGACTACAATGAGCAGTTCTTC.

The V call is TRBV29-1, the J call TRBJ2-5; 7 bases align to TRBD1. The CDR3 runs to 14 residues. Germline values: CDR1 SQVTM, CDR2 ANQGSEA. Trimming took 4 bases from V and 3 from J; bases not matched to a gene: 8. The CDR3 coding sequence is TGCAGCGTTGGGGGGCCCCAGGGGGAAGAGACCCAGTACTTC. This sequence encodes CSVGGPQGEETQYF. The full variable domain, its missing parts supplied by reference TRBV29-1 and TRBJ2-5, is SAVISQKPSRDICQRGTSLTIQCQVDSQVTMMFWYRQQPGQSLTLIATANQGSEATYESGFVIDKFPISRPNLTFSTLTVSNMSPEDSSIYLCSVGGPQGEETQYFGPGTRLLVL.

This sequence joins TRBV30 and TRBJ1-2, with a possible D match to TRBD1 (6 bases). Germline lookup yields CDR1 GTSNPN and CDR2 SVGIG (reference sequence). The CDR3 length is 12 residues. Trimming took off 3 bases at V and 8 bases at J, with 13 bases between the two ends. In DNA form, the CDR3 reads TGTGCCTGGAGCCCCAGGGGTTCCGGCTACACCTTC. Amino acid sequence: CAWSPRGSGYTF. The full variable domain, completed using reference TRBV30 and TRBJ1-2, is SQTIHQWPATLVQPVGSPLSLECTVEGTSNPNLYWYRQAAGRGLQLLFYSVGIGQISSEVPQNLSASRPQDRQFILSSKKLLLSDSGFYLCAWSPRGSGYTFGSGTRLTVV.

The chain has TRBV19 and TRBJ2-5, with D tentatively TRBD1 (7 bases). In germline, CDR1 is LNHDA, CDR2 SQIVND (reference sequence). The CDR3 extends over 15 amino acids. V gave up 7 bases and J gave up 4 bases, with 19 bases separating them. The DNA of the CDR3 is TGTGCCAGTACCAGGGGGGCAGGGACGGGAGAGACCCAGTACTTC. The encoded protein is CASTRGAGTGETQYF.

This clone was picked up a small number of times. The chain uses TRBV7-2 and TRBJ2-7; 13 nucleotides align to TRBD2. Unmatched junction bases numbered 13, after V lost 4 bases and J lost 1 base. Germline V gene lookup returns CDR1 SGHTA and CDR2 FQGNSA. The length of the CDR3 is 19 residues. The CDR3 bases are TGTGCCAGCAGCTCAAGACTAGCGGGAGGCCTGGGGGGATCCTACGAGCAGTACTTC. It specifies CASSSRLAGGLGGSYEQYF.

The chain uses TRBV27 and TRBJ2-3; 12 nucleotides align to TRBD2. The germline V gene encodes CDR1 MNHEY and CDR2 SMNVEV (reference sequence). The CDR3 is 19 amino acids. Trimming cost V 5 bases and J 0 bases; bases outside gene matches: 12. The CDR3 DNA is TGTGCCAGCAGTCCACTGGTGGCTAGCGGGAGGGTTAGCACAGATACGCAGTATTTT. Residues: CASSPLVASGRVSTDTQYF.